What follows is one T cell receptor (beta chain) and its context. Its target is unknown. This sample is drawn from a study of T-cell reconstitution after alpha-beta-depleted transplantation in children. The study, taken as a whole, reports: Approximately two months post-transplant, alpha-beta T cells reportedly originated from several hundred expanded graft clones.

J lost 7 bases, V lost 5 bases, and 9 bases had no gene match. This CDR3 contains 16 residues. Unique molecular identifiers were used to barcode this TCRbeta library. TCRdb re-derived calls from the PCR reads in MiXCR, one entry per CDR3 protein. The sample holds about 280,000 distinct CDR3 sequences, approximately 10% seen once. This chain uses TRBV12-3 or TRBV12-4 with TRBJ2-1; 12 bases agree with TRBD2. The TCR comes from a male patient aged 2 to 10 who had a stem cell transplant for chronic granulomatous disease, so the T cells may come from the graft donor. The sample in question was peripheral blood, obtained 180 days after TCRalphabeta/CD19-depleted stem cell transplant. CDR3: CASSLRLAGVYNEQFF. The CDR3 nucleotides are TGTGCCAGCAGTCTCCGACTAGCGGGAGTTTATAATGAGCAGTTCTTC.